These 31 T cell receptor beta chains were sequenced from one sample in a study of memory CD4+ T cells and cytomegalovirus serostatus. Single viable CD3+CD4+CD8-CD45RO+ cells were sorted as the memory CD4+ T cells. The repertoire was sequenced with immunoSEQ multiplex PCR; TCRdb's copy has only in-frame clones and lacks some. The profile shows about 57,000 clones, less than 80% of them singletons. The sample taken for sequencing was memory CD4+ T cells from blood. These receptors all stem from an adult in good health and CMV-seronegative.

V is TRBV5-1 and J is TRBJ1-4; D possibly corresponds to TRBD1 (6 bases). Germline V lookup: CDR1 SGHRS, CDR2 YFSETQ. CDR3 length: 15 amino acids. Trimming removed 0 bases at V and 7 bases at J, with 13 bases between. The DNA for the CDR3 is TGCGCCAGCAGCTTGGCTGGGGGCTGGGGTGAAAAACTGTTTTTT. Translation gives CASSLAGGWGEKLFF.

V is TRBV5-4 and J is TRBJ2-2; the match to TRBD2 covers 9 bases. This CDR3 has 16 residues. With 0 bases clipped from V and 7 bases from J, the junction kept 7 bases outside the gene matches. Germline V lookup: CDR1 SGHNT, CDR2 YYREEE (reference sequence). CDR3 DNA: TGTGCCAGCAGCTTGGCCCCTAGCGGGGCGGTCGGGGAGCTGTTTTTT. This gives the protein CASSLAPSGAVGELFF.

V is TRBV7-9 and J is TRBJ2-5; 9 positions match TRBD2. The CDR3 is made up of 15 amino acids. Unmatched junction bases numbered 7, after V lost 4 bases and J lost 4 bases. CDR1 and CDR2 (germline): SEHNR, FQNEAQ (reference sequence). The CDR3 region is CASSSALTSGETQYF. The CDR3 nucleotides read TGTGCCAGCAGCTCCGCTTTGACTAGCGGAGAGACCCAGTACTTC.

The chain recombines TRBV12-1 with TRBJ2-7; TRBD1 was called by the table and not checked on the DNA. TRBV12-1 is annotated as a pseudogene. The CDR3 totals 14 residues. CDR3 bases: TGTGCCAGCAGCTCCCGGGACAGGGCTGGAGAGCAGTACTTC. Protein product: CASSSRDRAGEQYF.

This chain uses TRBV10-1 with TRBJ2-2; D is unresolved. The CDR3 sequence is 15 residues long. The V end lost 4 bases, the J end lost 2 bases, and 11 bases lay between the germline ends. Germline V gene lookup returns CDR1 WNHNN and CDR2 SYGVQD (reference sequence). The CDR3 DNA follows: TGCGCCAGCAGTGCGTCGGGTATCAACACCGGGGAGCTGTTTTTT. This encodes CASSASGINTGELFF.

The genes are TRBV7-8 and TRBJ2-7, with D possibly TRBD1 on 6 matching bases. From germline, CDR1 is SGHVS and CDR2 FQNEAQ. Trimming stripped 9 bases from V and 1 base from J, with 10 bases between. The CDR3 runs 12 residues. CDR3 nucleotides: TGTGCCAGGGGGGCGCTTTCCTACGAGCAGTACTTC. Encoded protein: CARGALSYEQYF.

The V call is TRBV19, the J call TRBJ1-1, with unresolved D. V was cut by 5 bases and J by 1 base, with 5 bases left in between. Germline CDR1 LNHDA, CDR2 SQIVND (reference sequence). The CDR3 runs to 12 residues. In nucleotides, the CDR3 is TGTGCCAGTAGTCCCCAGAACACTGAAGCTTTCTTT. This codes for CASSPQNTEAFF.

The CDR3 sequence: CASSFFPPGTGVEKLFF. Written as DNA, the CDR3 is TGTGCCAGCAGTTTCTTTCCTCCCGGGACAGGGGTTGAAAAACTGTTTTTT. This chain uses TRBV27 with TRBJ1-4; 10 bases map to TRBD1. Trimming took 3 bases from V and 7 from J; bases not matched to a gene: 11. Germline-derived CDR1 and CDR2 are MNHEY and SMNVEV (reference sequence). The CDR3 loop spans 17 amino acids.

V gene TRBV28 combines with J gene TRBJ2-7; TRBD2 matches 14 bases. V dropped 10 bases and J dropped 4; count of bases not matched to a gene: 6. This CDR3 is 14 amino acids long. CDR1 is MDHEN and CDR2 is SYDVKM in the germline V gene. CDR3 nucleotides: TGTGCCATCGGGACTAGCGGGAGAGGGTACGAGCAGTACTTC. Its translation is CAIGTSGRGYEQYF.

This clone appeared once. The V call is TRBV7-8, the J call TRBJ2-7, with D unclear. In germline, CDR1 is SGHVS, CDR2 FQNEAQ. The germline V and J ends were trimmed by 0 bases and 0 bases, with 9 bases remaining between them. This CDR3 has 15 residues. In DNA form, the CDR3 reads TGTGCCAGCAGCTTAGCGCATGGCCACTCCTACGAGCAGTACTTC. Protein product: CASSLAHGHSYEQYF.

The chain's CDR3 is CASSLVTGTGTEAFF. CDR3 bases: TGTGCCAGCAGCTTGGTTACCGGGACAGGCACTGAAGCTTTCTTT. The chain links TRBV5-4 to TRBJ1-1; TRBD1 matches 8 bases. The CDR3 contains 15 residues. Germline V gives CDR1 SGHNT, CDR2 YYREEE (reference sequence). V dropped 0 bases and J dropped 4; count of bases not matched to a gene: 5.

The chain carries TRBV29-1 and TRBJ1-4, with TRBD1 matching over 8 bases. Germline loops: CDR1 SQVTM, CDR2 ANQGSEA. This CDR3 comprises 14 residues. Losses at the gene ends were 4 bases for V and 7 bases for J; bases not matched to a gene: 8. CDR3 in amino acids: CSVGQGTNPEKLFF. The CDR3 DNA is TGCAGCGTTGGACAGGGGACGAATCCTGAAAAACTGTTTTTT.

V gene TRBV28 combines with J gene TRBJ2-5; D might be TRBD1 (6 bases). The CDR3 is made up of 17 amino acids. Trimming took 5 bases from V and 5 from J, leaving 24 bases between them. Germline V gene lookup returns CDR1 MDHEN and CDR2 SYDVKM. As DNA, the CDR3 is TGTGCCAGCAGTGACCTTTCGGTTTGGGACAAAAGGGAGACCCAGTACTTC. It encodes CASSDLSVWDKRETQYF.

The chain couples TRBV21-1 to TRBJ2-3. TRBV21-1 is recorded as a pseudogene. CDR3 size: 13 residues. In DNA form, the CDR3 reads TGTGCCAGCAGCAAGCTGATCACGGATACGCAGTATTTT. As protein: CASSKLITDTQYF.

This chain uses TRBV14 with TRBJ2-7, with 9 bases fitting TRBD2. Germline CDR1 and CDR2: SGHDN and FVKESK. This CDR3 region has 14 residues. Losses at the gene ends were 4 bases for V and 5 bases for J; bases not matched to a gene: 6. The CDR3 DNA reads TGTGCCAGCAGCCGCGGGGGGGGTATAGACGAGCAGTACTTC. Translated: CASSRGGGIDEQYF.

The rearrangement links TRBV2 to TRBJ1-2; 9 nucleotides align to TRBD1. The CDR3 sequence is 14 residues long. The ends lost 5 bases at V and 6 bases at J; junction bases unmatched: 7. The germline V gene has CDR1 SNHLY and CDR2 FYNNEI. The DNA of the CDR3 is TGTGCCAGCAGTTACGGACAGGGGACTGATGGCTACACCTTC. Protein product: CASSYGQGTDGYTF. Drawing the rest from reference TRBV2 and TRBJ1-2, the complete variable domain is EPEVTQTPSHQVTQMGQEVILRCVPISNHLYFYWYRQILGQKVEFLVSFYNNEISEKSEIFDDQFSVERPDGSNFTLKIRSTKLEDSAMYFCASSYGQGTDGYTFGSGTRLTVV.

This clone was found once. The rearrangement joins TRBV6-1 to TRBJ1-2, with D perhaps TRBD1 (5 bases). The CDR3 covers 15 residues. Germline V gives CDR1 MNHNS, CDR2 SASEGT. V lost 2 bases and J lost 3, with 13 bases in between. Here the CDR3 reads CASSEQRGAYYGYTF. CDR3 in DNA: TGTGCCAGCAGTGAACAGCGGGGCGCGTACTATGGCTACACCTTC.

V is TRBV5-1 and J is TRBJ2-1, with a weak D call TRBD2 (5 bases). Trimming cost V 0 bases and J 5 bases, with 12 bases left between them. CDR1 and CDR2 (germline): SGHRS, YFSETQ. This CDR3 spans 15 amino acids. In DNA, the CDR3 is TGCGCCAGCAGCTTGGCCGGGGAAGCGCACAATGAGCAGTTCTTC. It yields the protein CASSLAGEAHNEQFF.

This clone was seen more than once but under ten times. V and J are TRBV19 and TRBJ1-1; no definite D call. Trimming pared 6 bases from V and 4 bases from J, leaving 9 bases between. There are 12 residues in the CDR3. Germline CDR1 reads LNHDA; CDR2 reads SQIVND (reference sequence). CDR3 coding DNA: TGTGCCAGTAGGGTAGGTAGCACTGAAGCTTTCTTT. Protein: CASRVGSTEAFF.

This chain links TRBV18 with TRBJ2-1; 8 bases agree with TRBD2. With V trimmed by 0 bases and J by 7 bases, 11 bases remained unmatched. CDR1 and CDR2 from the germline V gene are KGHSH and LQKENI. CDR3 length equals 17 residues. CDR3 coding DNA: TGTGCCAGCTCACCACCGAGGGGCGTCAGCGGGGGTAATGAGCAGTTCTTC. This encodes CASSPPRGVSGGNEQFF.

This clone has just one count. The chain has TRBV30 and TRBJ2-7; D is ambiguous. Trimming shortened V by 2 bases and J by 6 bases, and 11 bases separated the two germline ends. Germline V lookup: CDR1 GTSNPN, CDR2 SVGIG (reference sequence). CDR3 length: 12 residues. As DNA, the CDR3 is TGTGCCTGGAGTACCCCCCTAGGCGAGCAGTACTTC. Encoded protein: CAWSTPLGEQYF.

V gene TRBV19 combines with J gene TRBJ2-2; tentatively, D is TRBD2 (6 bases). The CDR3 spans 16 residues. Germline loops: CDR1 LNHDA, CDR2 SQIVND (reference sequence). Trimming stripped 3 bases from V and 1 base from J, with 12 bases between. The CDR3 sequence: CASSILGGVNTGELFF. CDR3 nucleotides: TGTGCCAGTAGTATTTTGGGGGGTGTGAACACCGGGGAGCTGTTTTTT.

V and J are TRBV7-8 and TRBJ2-2; 11 bases match TRBD2. The V and J ends lost 4 bases and 7 bases, in that order; junction bases with no gene match: 5. The CDR3 runs 15 residues. Germline V gene lookup returns CDR1 SGHVS and CDR2 FQNEAQ. CDR3 protein: CASSSTSGRNGELFF. The CDR3 nucleotides are TGTGCCAGCAGCTCTACTAGCGGGAGAAACGGGGAGCTGTTTTTT. The whole variable domain, remainder taken from reference TRBV7-8 and TRBJ2-2, is GAGVSQSPRYKVAKRGQDVALRCDPISGHVSLFWYQQALGQGPEFLTYFQNEAQLDKSGLPSDRFFAERPEGSVSTLKIQRTQQEDSAVYLCASSSTSGRNGELFFGEGSRLTVL.

This clone was picked up one time. The gene calls are TRBV19 and TRBJ2-3, with 7 bases fitting TRBD1. Germline V gives CDR1 LNHDA, CDR2 SQIVND (reference sequence). The J segment lost 3 bases and the V segment lost 5 bases, leaving 5 bases of the junction unmatched. This CDR3 contains 14 residues. CDR3 sequence (DNA): TGTGCCAGTAGTGAACTCAGGGGGACAGATACGCAGTATTTT. Its protein is CASSELRGTDTQYF.

The V and J genes are TRBV18 and TRBJ1-2; TRBD1 matches at 8 bases. Germline loops: CDR1 KGHSH, CDR2 LQKENI. V shed 4 bases and J 6 bases; nucleotides not matched to a gene: 4. The CDR3 has 13 amino acids. CDR3 DNA sequence: TGTGCCAGCTCACAGGACAGGGCCCATGGCTACACCTTC. Protein product: CASSQDRAHGYTF.

The V call is TRBV28, the J call TRBJ2-5; 9 bases map to TRBD1. The end of the DNA aligns better with TRBJ2-7, so the J call may be wrong. The CDR3 is 14 amino acids. Germline-derived CDR1 and CDR2 are MDHEN and SYDVKM. The CDR3, as DNA: TGTGCCAGTTCATCGGGACAGGGTCCCTACGAGCAGTACTTC. The encoded protein is CASSSGQGPYEQYF.

V gene TRBV7-3 combines with J gene TRBJ2-1; 9 positions agree with TRBD1. This CDR3 has 14 amino acids. V lost 2 bases, J lost 10 bases, and 6 bases stayed unmatched. The germline CDR1 and CDR2 sequences are SGHTA and FQGTGA. The CDR3 sequence: CASSLFGQGNEQFF. DNA of the CDR3: TGTGCCAGCAGCTTATTCGGACAGGGGAACGAGCAGTTCTTC.

The chain couples TRBV9 to TRBJ2-5; the D gene is possibly TRBD1 (5 bases). The V end lost 4 bases, the J end lost 4 bases, and 17 bases lay between the germline ends. Germline CDR1 is SGDLS and CDR2 is YYNGEE. This CDR3 region has 15 residues. CDR3 DNA: TGTGCCAGCAGCCCACGTAGGGGTTTAGGAGAGACCCAGTACTTC. Protein: CASSPRRGLGETQYF. The variable domain in full, with the rest retrieved from reference TRBV9 and TRBJ2-5, is DSGVTQTPKHLITATGQRVTLRCSPRSGDLSVYWYQQSLDQGLQFLIQYYNGEERAKGNILERFSAQQFPDLHSELNLSSLELGDSALYFCASSPRRGLGETQYFGPGTRLLVL.

The V gene is TRBV5-1, the J gene TRBJ2-7; D might be TRBD1 (6 bases). CDR1 and CDR2 (germline): SGHRS, YFSETQ. This CDR3 comprises 14 residues. Trimming stripped 5 bases from V and 3 bases from J, with 15 bases between. The CDR3 DNA reads as TGCGCCAGCAGTCCAGGACAGTCCTTCTACGAGCAGTACTTC. Amino acids: CASSPGQSFYEQYF.

The J gene is TRBJ1-2, the V gene TRBV10-2; D is unclear. Trimming left V 0 bases short and J 4 bases short, with 12 bases between. CDR3 size: 15 residues. CDR1 WSHSY and CDR2 SAAADI come from the germline V gene. CDR3 sequence (DNA): TGCGCCAGCAGTGAGTCAATCGACGAGACCTATGGCTACACCTTC. Translated, it gives CASSESIDETYGYTF.

The gene calls are TRBV29-1 and TRBJ2-1, with TRBD2 identical over 13 bases. Germline loops: CDR1 SQVTM, CDR2 ANQGSEA. This CDR3 spans 12 amino acids. V gave up 1 base and J gave up 16 bases; unmatched junction bases: 4. The CDR3 protein is CSVEGTSGSTFF. The CDR3 region has the DNA TGCAGCGTTGAAGGGACTAGCGGGAGTACCTTCTTC.